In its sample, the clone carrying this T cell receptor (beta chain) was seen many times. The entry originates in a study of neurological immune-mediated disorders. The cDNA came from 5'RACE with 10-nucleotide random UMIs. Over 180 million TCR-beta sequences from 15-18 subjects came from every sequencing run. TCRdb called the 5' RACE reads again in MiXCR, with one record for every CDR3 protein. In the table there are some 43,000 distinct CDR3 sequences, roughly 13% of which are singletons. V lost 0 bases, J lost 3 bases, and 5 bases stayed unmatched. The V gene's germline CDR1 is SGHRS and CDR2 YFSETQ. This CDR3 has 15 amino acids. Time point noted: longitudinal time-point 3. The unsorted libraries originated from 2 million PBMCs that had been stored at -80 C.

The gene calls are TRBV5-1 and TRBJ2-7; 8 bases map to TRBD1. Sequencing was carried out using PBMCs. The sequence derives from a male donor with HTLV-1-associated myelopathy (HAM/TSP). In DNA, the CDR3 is TGCGCCAGCAGCTTGGTGTCAGGGGGCGACTACGAGCAGTACTTC. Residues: CASSLVSGGDYEQYF.